Shown below are 21 T cell receptor beta chains from a single sample sequenced in a study of blood T cells in healthy people across ages (dated by TCRdb to between 2014 and 2017). Library preparation employed 5' RACE. The listed sequencing device is Illumina HiSeq 2500. A second about 6 to 11 cycle PCR used a sample-barcoded 5' primer and a J-beta primer mix. TCRdb reran the public reads through fastp at Q25 and MiXCR, keeping productive beta chains. Each CDR3 protein gets just one entry, which takes the most common genes and DNA from the rows behind it. In this sample the table shows 550,000 to 600,000 distinct CDR3 sequences, 27% of which occur a single time. Roughly 18% of the sample is held by the ten biggest clonotypes. Input material: blood. Receptors were obtained from a woman in her 70s in good health.

This rearrangement joins TRBV12-3 or TRBV12-4 to TRBJ2-3; D gene unclear. This CDR3 has 12 residues. V lost 6 bases and J lost 15, with 19 bases in between. The CDR3 here is CASSPSADTEYF. Here the CDR3 DNA reads TGTGCCAGCAGCCCTAGTGCAGATACGGAATATTTT.

The rearrangement links TRBV6-4 to TRBJ2-7, with D uncertain. Germline V gene lookup returns CDR1 MRHNA and CDR2 SNTAGT. V lost 4 bases and J 2 bases, leaving 6 bases between the germline ends. The CDR3 runs 12 residues. In nucleotides, the CDR3 is TGTGCCAGCAGTGCGCCAACCTACGAGCAGTACTTC. This codes for CASSAPTYEQYF.

This clonotype was counted between two and nine times. V gene TRBV4-3 combines with J gene TRBJ1-1; D is undetermined. Trimming took off 0 bases at V and 4 bases at J, with 18 bases between the two ends. Germline loops: CDR1 LGHNA, CDR2 YSLEER. The CDR3 is 17 residues long. In DNA, the CDR3 is TGCGCCAGCAGCCAAGATCTGGTGGCAGGAATGCCCACTGAAGCTTTCTTT. It translates to CASSQDLVAGMPTEAFF.

The genes are TRBV9 and TRBJ2-5; 14 bases are shared with TRBD2. Germline-derived CDR1 and CDR2 are SGDLS and YYNGEE. The CDR3 runs to 16 residues. The junction had 8 bases not matched to a gene; V was cut back by 3 bases and J by 7 bases. The CDR3: CASSAGLAGGAGTQYF. CDR3 in DNA: TGTGCCAGCAGCGCCGGACTAGCGGGGGGTGCGGGGACCCAGTACTTC.

The chain joins TRBV6-5 to TRBJ2-5, with 9 bases aligning to TRBD1. Germline assignment: CDR1 MNHEY and CDR2 SVGAGI. The ends lost 6 bases at V and 5 bases at J; junction bases unmatched: 7. CDR3 size: 14 residues. DNA for the CDR3: TGTGCCAGCAGCAAGGGACAGGGAGGCGAGACCCAGTACTTC. Protein product: CASSKGQGGETQYF.

The J gene is TRBJ2-5, the V gene TRBV20-1, with D uncertain. CDR3 length: 15 amino acids. Deletions cut 0 bases from V and 4 bases from J, with 15 bases between. The germline CDR1 and CDR2 sequences are DFQATT and SNEGSKA (reference sequence). The CDR3 nucleotides are TGCAGTGCTAGAGATCCGGCTGTCTATAGAGAGACCCAGTACTTC. This gives the protein CSARDPAVYRETQYF.

The CDR3 region is CASSRRAGLSYGYTF. The CDR3 bases are TGTGCCAGCAGCCGAAGGGCTGGGTTGAGCTATGGCTACACCTTC. V usage is TRBV5-6 and J usage is TRBJ1-2; no clear D gene. Germline V gene lookup returns CDR1 SGHDT and CDR2 YYEEEE. Trimming shortened V by 4 bases and J by 4 bases, and 17 bases separated the two germline ends. This CDR3 has 15 residues.

This clonotype was picked up a small number of times. The chain has TRBV5-1 and TRBJ2-5; 7 bases line up with TRBD2. The germline V gene encodes CDR1 SGHRS and CDR2 YFSETQ. V lost 2 bases to trimming and J lost 2 bases; unmatched junction nucleotides: 6. This CDR3 region has 15 residues. This CDR3 reads CASSLTGTTQETQYF. The CDR3 nucleotides read TGCGCCAGCAGCTTAACCGGGACTACGCAAGAGACCCAGTACTTC.

This clonotype occurred a few times. The rearrangement joins TRBV7-2 to TRBJ1-6; TRBD1 might be the D (6 bases). V lost 2 bases and J lost 10, with 12 bases in between. The germline V gene has CDR1 SGHTA and CDR2 FQGNSA. This CDR3 region has 14 residues. CDR3 DNA: TGTGCCAGCAGCTTAAACAGGGAAAGCTCACCCCTCCACTTT. It yields the protein CASSLNRESSPLHF.

There are many counts of this clonotype. The chain combines TRBV4-3 with TRBJ2-5, with 12 bases that match TRBD1. The length of the CDR3 is 17 residues. The V gene end was trimmed by 8 bases and the J gene end by 3 bases; junction bases not matched to a gene: 13. CDR1 is LGHNA, CDR2 YSLEER, per germline. DNA for the CDR3: TGCGCCAGCCATCCGCGTTGGGGGACAGGGGGCGAAGAGACCCAGTACTTC. As protein: CASHPRWGTGGEETQYF.

The rearrangement joins TRBV5-5 to TRBJ2-1, with D possibly matching TRBD2 (6 bases). The CDR3 contains 17 residues. Trimming stripped 0 bases from V and 4 bases from J, with 17 bases between. CDR1 SGHKS and CDR2 YYEKEE come from the germline V gene (reference sequence). Written as DNA, the CDR3 is TGTGCCAGCAGCTTGGCCTTACTAGCAAGGGGATACAATGAGCAGTTCTTC. It encodes CASSLALLARGYNEQFF.

The chain joins TRBV20-1 to TRBJ1-2; unclear D gene. The V end was cut by 5 bases, the J end by 0 bases, with 16 bases between. Germline V gene sequence: CDR1 DFQATT, CDR2 SNEGSKA (reference sequence). This CDR3 spans 15 amino acids. CDR3 protein: CSAARPLGANYGYTF. The CDR3 DNA follows: TGCAGTGCTGCCAGGCCTTTGGGCGCTAACTATGGCTACACCTTC.

This clonotype was recorded once. V and J are TRBV2 and TRBJ1-2, with D perhaps matching TRBD1 (5 bases). The CDR3 length is 15 residues. Germline-derived CDR1 and CDR2 are SNHLY and FYNNEI. V was clipped by 0 bases and J by 7 bases, with 15 bases between them. In DNA form, the CDR3 reads TGTGCCAGCAGTGAAGCGCTTCCGGGGGGTGGTGGCTACACCTTC. Translation gives CASSEALPGGGGYTF.

The chain joins TRBV29-1 to TRBJ2-7; tentative D call: TRBD2 (6 bases). V dropped 6 bases and J dropped 2 bases, with 11 bases sitting between them. Germline CDR1 reads SQVTM; CDR2 reads ANQGSEA. This CDR3 region has 12 residues. CDR3 nucleotide sequence: TGCAGCGTAACTGGGACTGCCTACGAGCAGTACTTC. This codes for CSVTGTAYEQYF.

The chain combines TRBV6-2 or TRBV6-3 with TRBJ2-1; TRBD1 agrees at 7 bases. The CDR3 sequence is 19 residues long. Germline CDR1 reads MNHEY; CDR2 reads SVGEGT. J lost 3 bases, V lost 6 bases, and 20 bases had no gene match. CDR3 DNA sequence: TGTGCCAGCAGACTGCGATCATACGACCGACAGGGCAACTACAATGAGCAGTTCTTC. It specifies CASRLRSYDRQGNYNEQFF.

V is TRBV5-1 and J is TRBJ2-1; TRBD2 agrees at 8 bases. The CDR3 has 13 residues. The ends lost 4 bases at V and 7 bases at J; junction bases unmatched: 4. Per the germline V gene, CDR1 is SGHRS and CDR2 is YFSETQ. The CDR3 here is CASSGGGLNEQFF. The CDR3 DNA follows: TGCGCCAGCAGCGGCGGGGGGTTGAATGAGCAGTTCTTC.

This clonotype turned up a few times. V is TRBV25-1 and J is TRBJ1-2; 11 bases match TRBD1. Germline V gives CDR1 MGHDK, CDR2 SYGVNS. The V segment lost 6 bases and the J segment 5 bases; nucleotides outside the gene matches: 5. The CDR3 covers 14 residues. The CDR3 loop is CASSQGDRGYGYTF. CDR3 coding DNA: TGTGCCAGCAGCCAAGGGGACAGGGGGTATGGCTACACCTTC.

The chain recombines TRBV12-3 or TRBV12-4 with TRBJ2-7; tentatively, D is TRBD2 (6 bases). The CDR3 consists of 14 residues. Trimming left V 6 bases short and J 6 bases short, with 18 bases between. The CDR3 DNA reads TGTGCCAGCAGCTTCGCGGGGCCCTCCACCGAGCAGTACTTC. This encodes CASSFAGPSTEQYF.

On this clonotype: One junction end disagrees with the germline gene, perhaps due to a read error. This chain links TRBV5-6 with TRBJ1-5; TRBD1 is a possible D gene (6 bases). The CDR3 length is 15 residues. Looked up from germline, CDR1 is SGHDT and CDR2 is YYEEEE. The CDR3 loop is CANSLGGWRNQPQHF. The CDR3 nucleotides are TGTGCCAACAGCTTGGGGGGCTGGCGAAATCAGCCCCAGCATTTT.

The V call is TRBV7-6, the J call TRBJ1-6, with a weak D call TRBD1 (6 bases). The CDR3 has 17 amino acids. The V end was cut by 3 bases, the J end by 6 bases, with 18 bases between. CDR1 SGHVS and CDR2 FNYEAQ come from the germline V gene. In DNA, the CDR3 is TGTGCCAGCAGCTTGAGGGGGGGAGGGTCTCCTAATTCACCCCTCCACTTT. Its protein product is CASSLRGGGSPNSPLHF.

There are a few counts of this clonotype. With a much larger clone just one base away, this may be a read error. This rearrangement joins TRBV20-1 to TRBJ2-5, with 12 bases fitting TRBD2. CDR3 size: 18 residues. Germline V gene sequence: CDR1 DFQATT, CDR2 SNEGSKA (reference sequence). CDR3 DNA: TGCAGTGCTAGAGATCCCCTAGCGGGGGGGAGGTACCAAGAGACCCAGCACTTC. This encodes CSARDPLAGGRYQETQHF.